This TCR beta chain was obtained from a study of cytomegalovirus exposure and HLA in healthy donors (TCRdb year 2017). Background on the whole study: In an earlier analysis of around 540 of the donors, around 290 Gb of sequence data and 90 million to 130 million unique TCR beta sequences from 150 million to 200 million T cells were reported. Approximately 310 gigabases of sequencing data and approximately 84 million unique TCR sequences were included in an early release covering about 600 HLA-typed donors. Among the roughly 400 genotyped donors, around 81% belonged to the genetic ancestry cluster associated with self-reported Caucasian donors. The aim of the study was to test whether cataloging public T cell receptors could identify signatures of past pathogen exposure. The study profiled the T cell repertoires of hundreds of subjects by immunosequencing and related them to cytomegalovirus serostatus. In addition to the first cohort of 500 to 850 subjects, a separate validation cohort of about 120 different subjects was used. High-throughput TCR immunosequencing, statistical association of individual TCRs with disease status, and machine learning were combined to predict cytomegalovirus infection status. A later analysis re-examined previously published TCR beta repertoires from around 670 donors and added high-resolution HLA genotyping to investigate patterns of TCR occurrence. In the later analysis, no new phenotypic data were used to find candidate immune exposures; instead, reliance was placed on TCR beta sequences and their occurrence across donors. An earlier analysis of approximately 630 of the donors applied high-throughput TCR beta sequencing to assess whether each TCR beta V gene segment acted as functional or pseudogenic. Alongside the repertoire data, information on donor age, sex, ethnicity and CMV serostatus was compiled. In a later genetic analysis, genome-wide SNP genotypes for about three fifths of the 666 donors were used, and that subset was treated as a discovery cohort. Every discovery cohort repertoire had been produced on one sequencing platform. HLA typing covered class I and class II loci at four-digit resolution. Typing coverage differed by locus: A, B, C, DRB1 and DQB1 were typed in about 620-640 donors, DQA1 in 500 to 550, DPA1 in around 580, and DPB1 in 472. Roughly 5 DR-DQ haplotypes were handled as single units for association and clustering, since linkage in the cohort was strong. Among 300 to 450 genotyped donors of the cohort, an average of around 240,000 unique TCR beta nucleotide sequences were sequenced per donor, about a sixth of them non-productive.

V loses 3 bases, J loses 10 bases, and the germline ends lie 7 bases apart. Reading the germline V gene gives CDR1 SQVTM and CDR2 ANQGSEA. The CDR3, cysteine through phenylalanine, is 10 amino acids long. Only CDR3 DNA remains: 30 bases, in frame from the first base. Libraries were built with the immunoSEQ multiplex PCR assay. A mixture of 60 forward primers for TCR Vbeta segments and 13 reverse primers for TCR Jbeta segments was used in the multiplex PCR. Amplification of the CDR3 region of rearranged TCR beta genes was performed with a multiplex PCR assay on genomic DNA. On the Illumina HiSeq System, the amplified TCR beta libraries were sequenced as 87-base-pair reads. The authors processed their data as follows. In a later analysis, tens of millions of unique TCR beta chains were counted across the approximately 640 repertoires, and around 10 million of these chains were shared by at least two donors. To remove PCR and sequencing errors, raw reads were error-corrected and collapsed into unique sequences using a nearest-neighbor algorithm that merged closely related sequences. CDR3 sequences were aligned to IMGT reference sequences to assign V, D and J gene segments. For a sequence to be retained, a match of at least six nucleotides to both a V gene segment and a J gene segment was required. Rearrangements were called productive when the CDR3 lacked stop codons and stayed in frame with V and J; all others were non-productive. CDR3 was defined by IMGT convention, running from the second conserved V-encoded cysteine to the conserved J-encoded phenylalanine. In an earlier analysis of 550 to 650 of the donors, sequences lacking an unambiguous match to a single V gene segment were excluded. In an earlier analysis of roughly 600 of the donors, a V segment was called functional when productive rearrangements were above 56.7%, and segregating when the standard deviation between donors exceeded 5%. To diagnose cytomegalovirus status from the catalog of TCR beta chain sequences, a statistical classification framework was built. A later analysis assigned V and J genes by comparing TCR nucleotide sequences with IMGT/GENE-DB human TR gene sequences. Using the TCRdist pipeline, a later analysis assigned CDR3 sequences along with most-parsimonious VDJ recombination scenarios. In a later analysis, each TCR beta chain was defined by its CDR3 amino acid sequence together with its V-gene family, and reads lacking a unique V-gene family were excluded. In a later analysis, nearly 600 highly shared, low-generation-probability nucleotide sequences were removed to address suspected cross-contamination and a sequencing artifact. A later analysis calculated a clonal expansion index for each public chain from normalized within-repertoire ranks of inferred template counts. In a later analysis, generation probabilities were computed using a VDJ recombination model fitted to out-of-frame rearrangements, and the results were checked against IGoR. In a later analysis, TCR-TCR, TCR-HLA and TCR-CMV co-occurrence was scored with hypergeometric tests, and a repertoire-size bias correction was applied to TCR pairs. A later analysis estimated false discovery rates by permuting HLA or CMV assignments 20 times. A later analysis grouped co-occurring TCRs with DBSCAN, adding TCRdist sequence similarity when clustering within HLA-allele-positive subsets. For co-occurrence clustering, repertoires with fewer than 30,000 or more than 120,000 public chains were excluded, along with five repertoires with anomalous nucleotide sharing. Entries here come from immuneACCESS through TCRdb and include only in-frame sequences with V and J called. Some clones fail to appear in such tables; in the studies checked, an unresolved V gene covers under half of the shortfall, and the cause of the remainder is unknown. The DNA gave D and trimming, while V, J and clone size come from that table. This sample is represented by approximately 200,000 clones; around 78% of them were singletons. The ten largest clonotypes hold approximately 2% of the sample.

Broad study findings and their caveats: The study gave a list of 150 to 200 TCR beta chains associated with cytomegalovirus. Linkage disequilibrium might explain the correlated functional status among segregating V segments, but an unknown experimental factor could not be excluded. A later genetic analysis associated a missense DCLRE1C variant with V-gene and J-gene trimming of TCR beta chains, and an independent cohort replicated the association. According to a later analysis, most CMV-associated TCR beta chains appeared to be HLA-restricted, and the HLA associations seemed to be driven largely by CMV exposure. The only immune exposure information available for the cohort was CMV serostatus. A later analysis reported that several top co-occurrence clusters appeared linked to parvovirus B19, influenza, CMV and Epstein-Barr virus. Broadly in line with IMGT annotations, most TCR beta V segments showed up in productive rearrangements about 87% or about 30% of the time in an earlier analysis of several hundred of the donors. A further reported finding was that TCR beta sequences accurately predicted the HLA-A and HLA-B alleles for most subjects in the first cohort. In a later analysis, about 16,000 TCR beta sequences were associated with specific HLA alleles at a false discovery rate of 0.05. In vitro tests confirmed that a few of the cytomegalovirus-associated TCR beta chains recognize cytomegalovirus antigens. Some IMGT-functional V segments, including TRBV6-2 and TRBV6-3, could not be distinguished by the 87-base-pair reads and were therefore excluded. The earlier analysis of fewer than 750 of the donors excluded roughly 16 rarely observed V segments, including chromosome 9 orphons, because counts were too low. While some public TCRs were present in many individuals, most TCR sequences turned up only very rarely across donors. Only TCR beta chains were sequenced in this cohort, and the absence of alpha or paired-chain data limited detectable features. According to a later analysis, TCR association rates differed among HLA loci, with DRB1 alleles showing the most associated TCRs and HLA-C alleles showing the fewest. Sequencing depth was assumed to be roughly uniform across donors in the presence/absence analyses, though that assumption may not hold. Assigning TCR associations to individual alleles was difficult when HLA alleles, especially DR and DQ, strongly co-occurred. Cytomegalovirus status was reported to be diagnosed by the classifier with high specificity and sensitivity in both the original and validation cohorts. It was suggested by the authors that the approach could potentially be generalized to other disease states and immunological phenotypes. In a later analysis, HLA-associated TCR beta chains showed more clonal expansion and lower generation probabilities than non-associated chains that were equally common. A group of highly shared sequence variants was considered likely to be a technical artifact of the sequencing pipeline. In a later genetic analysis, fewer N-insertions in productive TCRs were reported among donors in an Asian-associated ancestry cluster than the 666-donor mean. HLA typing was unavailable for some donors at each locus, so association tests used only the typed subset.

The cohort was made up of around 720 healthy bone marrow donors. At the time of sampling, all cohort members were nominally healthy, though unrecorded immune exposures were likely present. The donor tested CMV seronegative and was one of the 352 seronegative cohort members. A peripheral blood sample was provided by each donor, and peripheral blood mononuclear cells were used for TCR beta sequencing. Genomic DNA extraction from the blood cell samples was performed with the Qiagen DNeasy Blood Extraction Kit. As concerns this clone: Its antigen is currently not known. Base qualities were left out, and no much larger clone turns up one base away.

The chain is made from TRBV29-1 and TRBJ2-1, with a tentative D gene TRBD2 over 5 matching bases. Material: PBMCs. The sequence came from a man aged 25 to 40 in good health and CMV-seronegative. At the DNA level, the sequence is TGCAGCGTTGACAAGCGGGAGCAGTTCTTC. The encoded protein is CSVDKREQFF.